One and the same sample provided the 8 T cell receptor beta chains below, sequenced in a study of T cell responses to AZD1222 COVID-19 vaccine (dated by TCRdb to about 2021). What the time point label conveys for this sample: baseline before first vaccination. Receptor libraries were prepared by the immunoSEQ multiplex PCR assay. TCRdb mirrors the immuneACCESS table, restricted to in-frame sequences. Some clones are absent from its copies; in checked studies, under half trace to an unresolved V gene, and the reason for the others is unknown. This sample holds fewer than 110,000 clones; roughly 84% were observed only once. Together, the top ten hold roughly 1.4% of the sample. Here the sequenced sample was peripheral blood, taken on day 0 of AZD1222 vaccination. All receptors come from an adult in good health.

This chain links TRBV28 with TRBJ1-1; D call uncertain. Germline loops: CDR1 MDHEN, CDR2 SYDVKM. The CDR3 covers 12 residues. The V and J ends lost 3 bases and 2 bases respectively, with 4 bases between them. The CDR3 loop is CASSFGNTEAFF. As DNA, the CDR3 is TGTGCCAGCAGTTTTGGTAACACTGAAGCTTTCTTT.

The rearrangement uses TRBV5-1 and TRBJ1-1; D is possibly TRBD1 (6 bases). The CDR3 loop spans 14 amino acids. Germline V gene sequence: CDR1 SGHRS, CDR2 YFSETQ. V was clipped by 4 bases and J by 6 bases, with 16 bases between them. This CDR3 reads CASSVDRGTAEAFF. Written as DNA, the CDR3 is TGCGCCAGCAGCGTGGATAGGGGGACGGCTGAAGCTTTCTTT.

This clone was seen a few times. The V gene is TRBV19, the J gene TRBJ1-5; 10 positions match TRBD1. Germline V gene lookup returns CDR1 LNHDA and CDR2 SQIVND (reference sequence). J lost 5 bases, V lost 3 bases, and 13 bases had no gene match. The CDR3 runs 18 residues. CDR3 bases: TGTGCCAGTAGTATGGGACAGGGGAGGACCCATCTTCATCAGCCCCAGCATTTT. Translated, it gives CASSMGQGRTHLHQPQHF.

The rearrangement uses TRBV9 and TRBJ2-2, with a weak D call TRBD1 (5 bases). The CDR3 length is 14 residues. Trimming removed 0 bases from V and 8 bases from J, with 11 bases in between. CDR1 and CDR2 (germline): SGDLS, YYNGEE. The CDR3 sequence: CASSVAGQGGELFF. The CDR3, as DNA: TGTGCCAGCAGCGTAGCTGGCCAGGGAGGGGAGCTGTTTTTT. The whole variable domain, filled in from reference TRBV9 and TRBJ2-2, reads DSGVTQTPKHLITATGQRVTLRCSPRSGDLSVYWYQQSLDQGLQFLIQYYNGEERAKGNILERFSAQQFPDLHSELNLSSLELGDSALYFCASSVAGQGGELFFGEGSRLTVL.

In its sample, this clone was seen a few times. V is TRBV10-3 and J is TRBJ2-2; a weak D match, TRBD1 (5 bases). Trimming took off 5 bases at V and 1 base at J, with 8 bases between the two ends. The CDR3 contains 14 residues. Germline CDR1 is ENHRY and CDR2 is SYGVKD. In DNA form, the CDR3 reads TGTGCCATCAGTCTAGGACAGAACACCGGGGAGCTGTTTTTT. It specifies CAISLGQNTGELFF.

The rearrangement joins TRBV19 to TRBJ1-1; D unclear. V was trimmed by 7 bases and J by 1 base, leaving 10 bases between them. Looked up from germline, CDR1 is LNHDA and CDR2 is SQIVND (reference sequence). This CDR3 region has 13 residues. The CDR3 DNA follows: TGTGCCAGTAACCGGGGTAGGAACACTGAAGCTTTCTTT. It codes for CASNRGRNTEAFF.

This clone was observed a few times. This sequence joins TRBV27 and TRBJ2-7; D possibly corresponds to TRBD1 (6 bases). V lost 7 bases and J 2 bases, leaving 15 bases between the germline ends. This CDR3 has 14 amino acids. Germline values: CDR1 MNHEY, CDR2 SMNVEV (reference sequence). This CDR3 is CASIVPRQAYEQYF. CDR3 DNA: TGTGCCAGCATCGTCCCGAGACAGGCCTACGAGCAGTACTTC.

This chain links TRBV30 with TRBJ1-6, with D perhaps TRBD1 (5 bases). Trimming took off 0 bases at V and 6 bases at J, with 15 bases between the two ends. Germline V gene lookup returns CDR1 GTSNPN and CDR2 SVGIG (reference sequence). The CDR3 is 16 amino acids. This chain's CDR3 is CAWSVPITGGNSPLHF. In DNA form, the CDR3 reads TGTGCCTGGAGTGTCCCAATCACCGGGGGTAATTCACCCCTCCACTTT. Drawing the rest from reference TRBV30 and TRBJ1-6, the complete variable domain is SQTIHQWPATLVQPVGSPLSLECTVEGTSNPNLYWYRQAAGRGLQLLFYSVGIGQISSEVPQNLSASRPQDRQFILSSKKLLLSDSGFYLCAWSVPITGGNSPLHFGNGTRLTVT.